These 20 T cell receptor beta chains came from one sample sequenced in a study of blood T cell repertoires in COVID-19. The method was immunoSEQ multiplex PCR; TCRdb's version includes in-frame clones alone and lacks a portion of them. The table has 200,000 to 250,000 clones, approximately 91% seen once. Input material: peripheral blood. All receptors come from a man in his 60s who had recovered from COVID-19.

This clone occurred a few times. Relative to the germline gene, one junction end is altered; a read error may explain this. The genes are TRBV20-1 and TRBJ2-5; 13 bases align to TRBD2. Germline V lookup: CDR1 DFQATT, CDR2 SNEGSKA (reference sequence). The CDR3 length is 9 residues. The CDR3 spells CSTGTSGDF. CDR3 nucleotides: TGCAGTACCGGGACTAGCGGGGACTTC.

The rearrangement links TRBV6-4 to TRBJ1-5, with 7 bases fitting TRBD1. The CDR3 is 20 amino acids. Germline CDR1 and CDR2: MRHNA and SNTAGT. Trimming cost V 2 bases and J 2 bases; bases outside gene matches: 18. DNA for the CDR3: TGTGCCAGCAGTGACGAGGGGGCGAGAGAAAAGAGATTGGGCAATCAGCCCCAGCATTTT. It is translated as CASSDEGAREKRLGNQPQHF.

This clone was recorded only once. This chain uses TRBV7-9 with TRBJ1-2, with TRBD1 matching 8 bases. Germline V gene sequence: CDR1 SEHNR, CDR2 FQNEAQ (reference sequence). Trimming removed 5 bases from V and 4 bases from J; junction bases left unmatched: 9. This CDR3 spans 15 amino acids. The CDR3 here is CASSRSVDRVYGYTF. DNA of the CDR3: TGTGCCAGCAGCCGGTCGGTGGACAGGGTCTATGGCTACACCTTC.

This chain joins TRBV19 and TRBJ1-1, with D uncertain. The CDR3 spans 16 residues. With 0 bases removed from V and 5 bases from J, the gap between germline ends came to 16 bases. Germline CDR1 and CDR2: LNHDA and SQIVND (reference sequence). CDR3 bases: TGTGCCAGTAGTATAGATGTCTCATCAAGGAGGACTGAAGCTTTCTTT. Its translation is CASSIDVSSRRTEAFF.

J is TRBJ2-2 and V is TRBV6-5; possibly TRBD2 for D (5 bases). The CDR3 runs to 16 residues. The germline V gene has CDR1 MNHEY and CDR2 SVGAGI. V was trimmed by 3 bases and J by 4 bases, leaving 15 bases between them. CDR3 residues: CASSYLPPAGTGELFF. For the CDR3, the DNA is TGTGCCAGCAGTTATCTCCCGCCCGCGGGCACCGGGGAGCTGTTTTTT.

J is TRBJ1-5 and V is TRBV6-4; possibly TRBD1 for D (5 bases). Per the germline V gene, CDR1 is MRHNA and CDR2 is SNTAGT. Trimming removed 9 bases from V and 2 bases from J, with 14 bases in between. The CDR3 spans 14 residues. The CDR3, as DNA: TGTGCCAGGGCCGGGCCGGGGGGCAATCAGCCCCAGCATTTT. As protein: CARAGPGGNQPQHF.

The chain couples TRBV16 to TRBJ1-5; 9 bases fit TRBD1. The CDR3 runs to 14 residues. Germline V gives CDR1 KGHSY, CDR2 FQNENV. V trimming: 1 base; J trimming: 7 bases; junction bases outside the gene matches: 2. In nucleotides, the CDR3 is TGTGCCAGCAGCCAATGGACAGGGGACCAGCCCCAGCATTTT. Translating gives CASSQWTGDQPQHF. Using reference TRBV16 and TRBJ1-5 for the parts outside the CDR3, the full variable domain is GEEVAQTPKHLVRGEGQKAKLYCAPIKGHSYVFWYQQVLKNEFKFLISFQNENVFDETGMPKERFSAKCLPNSPCSLEIQATKLEDSAVYFCASSQWTGDQPQHFGDGTRLSIL.

CDR3 residues: CASSIRRLLEGDTQYF. CDR3 bases: TGTGCCAGTAGTATACGTCGCCTATTGGAGGGAGATACGCAGTATTTT. The rearrangement links TRBV19 to TRBJ2-3; D is possibly TRBD2 (6 bases). In germline, CDR1 is LNHDA, CDR2 SQIVND (reference sequence). The CDR3 extends over 16 amino acids. With 2 bases removed from V and 5 bases from J, the gap between germline ends came to 17 bases. Based on the CDR3 plus reference TRBV19 and TRBJ2-3, the full variable domain is DGGITQSPKYLFRKEGQNVTLSCEQNLNHDAMYWYRQDPGQGLRLIYYSQIVNDFQKGDIAEGYSVSREKKESFPLTVTSAQKNPTAFYLCASSIRRLLEGDTQYFGPGTRLTVL.

This chain's CDR3 is CASSLARSGRGETQYF. In DNA form, the CDR3 reads TGTGCCAGCAGCTTGGCACGATCGGGGAGAGGGGAGACCCAGTACTTC. The chain has TRBV5-4 and TRBJ2-5, with D possibly TRBD2 on 5 matching bases. Trimming shortened V by 0 bases and J by 5 bases, and 17 bases separated the two germline ends. This CDR3 is built from 16 residues. Per the germline V gene, CDR1 is SGHNT and CDR2 is YYREEE (reference sequence). Together with reference TRBV5-4 and TRBJ2-5, the CDR3 gives the full variable domain: ETGVTQSPTHLIKTRGQQVTLRCSSQSGHNTVSWYQQALGQGPQFIFQYYREEENGRGNFPPRFSGLQFPNYSSELNVNALELDDSALYLCASSLARSGRGETQYFGPGTRLLVL.

The chain carries TRBV21-1 and TRBJ2-7; the D call TRBD1 from the table was never checked on the DNA. TRBV21-1 is termed a pseudogene. There are 14 residues in the CDR3. The CDR3 loop is CASRMTGGTYEQYF. DNA of the CDR3: TGTGCCAGCAGGATGACAGGGGGCACATACGAGCAGTACTTC.

This chain joins TRBV7-2 and TRBJ2-3; unclear D gene. CDR3 length: 13 residues. V lost 3 bases and J lost 3, with 7 bases in between. Germline CDR1 SGHTA, CDR2 FQGNSA. The CDR3 DNA follows: TGTGCCAGCAGCTTTGTTGCGACAGATACGCAGTATTTT. This sequence encodes CASSFVATDTQYF. The variable domain in full, with the rest retrieved from reference TRBV7-2 and TRBJ2-3, is GAGVSQSPSNKVTEKGKDVELRCDPISGHTALYWYRQSLGQGLEFLIYFQGNSAPDKSGLPSDRFSAERTGGSVSTLTIQRTQQEDSAVYLCASSFVATDTQYFGPGTRLTVL.

The chain recombines TRBV12-5 with TRBJ2-1, with TRBD1 matching over 10 bases. The trim removed 1 base at V and 4 bases at J, leaving 7 bases unmatched. In germline, CDR1 is LGHNT, CDR2 FRNRAP. This CDR3 spans 17 amino acids. The CDR3 loop is CASGLAQTGGAYNEQFF. The CDR3, as DNA: TGTGCTAGTGGTTTGGCCCAGACAGGGGGCGCGTACAATGAGCAGTTCTTC.

CDR3 protein: CASGLTTDQPQHF. CDR3 nucleotides: TGTGCTAGTGGCCTGACGACAGATCAGCCCCAGCATTTT. V and J are TRBV12-5 and TRBJ1-5, with D possibly TRBD1 on 5 matching bases. V was trimmed by 6 bases and J by 5 bases, leaving 11 bases between them. Germline-derived CDR1 and CDR2 are LGHNT and FRNRAP. The CDR3 consists of 13 residues.

V usage is TRBV7-8 and J usage is TRBJ2-5, with D tentatively TRBD1 (5 bases). This CDR3 spans 13 amino acids. Trimming stripped 5 bases from V and 5 bases from J, with 12 bases between. Germline-derived CDR1 and CDR2 are SGHVS and FQNEAQ. Here the CDR3 DNA reads TGTGCCAGCAGCCCAGGGCCAGGGGAGACCCAGTACTTC. Amino acid sequence: CASSPGPGETQYF.

The chain has TRBV29-1 and TRBJ2-7, with 10 positions matching TRBD1. With 5 bases clipped from V and 6 bases from J, the junction kept 10 bases outside the gene matches. Germline CDR1 reads SQVTM; CDR2 reads ANQGSEA. The CDR3 contains 14 residues. The CDR3 DNA is TGCAGCGTTAGACCCGGGACAGGGGTACTCGAGCAGTACTTC. Amino acids: CSVRPGTGVLEQYF.

This clone was seen a single time. The gene calls are TRBV5-1 and TRBJ1-1; D gene unclear. With 0 bases removed from V and 6 bases from J, the gap between germline ends came to 12 bases. This CDR3 has 14 residues. The germline gives CDR1 SGHRS, CDR2 YFSETQ. The CDR3 DNA reads as TGCGCCAGCAGCTTGGGAGGAGCGAGGGCTGAAGCTTTCTTT. It translates to CASSLGGARAEAFF.

The chain employs TRBV7-8 and TRBJ1-3; TRBD1 is a possible D gene (6 bases). Germline V gives CDR1 SGHVS, CDR2 FQNEAQ. This CDR3 contains 16 residues. V lost 5 bases and J lost 0, with 14 bases in between. DNA for the CDR3: TGTGCCAGCAGCCAGACGGGACAACCCTCTGGAAACACCATATATTTT. This sequence encodes CASSQTGQPSGNTIYF.

This clone appeared once. The chain combines TRBV10-3 with TRBJ1-2, with 9 positions matching TRBD1. The CDR3 contains 16 residues. V lost 7 bases and J lost 2; bases outside the gene matches: 11. Germline assignment: CDR1 ENHRY and CDR2 SYGVKD. The CDR3 nucleotides read TGTGCCATCACCCCGGGGAGGACAGGGGAAAACTATGGCTACACCTTC. The encoded protein is CAITPGRTGENYGYTF.

This chain joins TRBV5-1 and TRBJ2-7; 7 bases line up with TRBD1. The CDR3 covers 14 residues. The V gene end was trimmed by 4 bases and the J gene end by 2 bases; junction bases not matched to a gene: 6. Germline V gene sequence: CDR1 SGHRS, CDR2 YFSETQ. The CDR3 region is CASSVTGQTYEQYF. The CDR3 nucleotides read TGCGCCAGCAGCGTTACGGGACAGACCTACGAGCAGTACTTC.

The J gene is TRBJ1-5, the V gene TRBV7-2; D is unresolved. This CDR3 is 12 amino acids long. CDR1 is SGHTA, CDR2 FQGNSA, per germline. V lost 5 bases and J 7 bases, leaving 9 bases between the germline ends. Here the CDR3 DNA reads TGTGCCAGCAGCCCCCGGGAGCAGCCCCAGCATTTT. The encoded protein is CASSPREQPQHF.